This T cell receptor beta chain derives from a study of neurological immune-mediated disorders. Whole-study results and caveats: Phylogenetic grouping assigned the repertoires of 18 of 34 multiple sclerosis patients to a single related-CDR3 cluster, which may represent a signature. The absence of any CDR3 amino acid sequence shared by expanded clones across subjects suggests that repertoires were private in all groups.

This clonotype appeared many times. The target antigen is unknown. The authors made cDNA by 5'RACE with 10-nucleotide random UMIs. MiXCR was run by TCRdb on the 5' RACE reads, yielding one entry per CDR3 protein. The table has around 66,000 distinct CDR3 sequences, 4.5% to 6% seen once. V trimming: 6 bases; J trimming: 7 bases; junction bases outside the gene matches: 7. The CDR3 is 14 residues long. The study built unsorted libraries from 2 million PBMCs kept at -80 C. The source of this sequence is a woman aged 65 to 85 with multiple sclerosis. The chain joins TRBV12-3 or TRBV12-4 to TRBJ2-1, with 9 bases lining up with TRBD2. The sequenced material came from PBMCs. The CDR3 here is CASRIAGEGNEQFF. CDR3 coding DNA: TGTGCCAGCAGAATAGCGGGAGAGGGGAATGAGCAGTTCTTC.